The rows below give T cell receptor beta chains drawn from one sample of a study of T cells of healthy individuals. TCRdb reanalysed the 5' RACE reads using MiXCR and keeps one entry per CDR3 protein. The table lists 60,000 to 75,000 distinct CDR3 sequences, around 15% of them singletons. Every receptor here comes from a human donor in good health. Each CDR3 is given with its conserved first and last residue. The D gene is left open where the match is weak. Clone size is shown for a subset of rows, as once, few, many or a class of expanded clone.

d_call	clone_size	v_call	j_call	cdr3_nt	cdr3_aa
NA	many	TRBV24-1	TRBJ2-1	TGTGCCACCAGTGATCCTTACCGGGTTGAGCAGTTCTTC	CATSDPYRVEQFF
NA	NA	TRBV20-1	TRBJ1-4	TGCAGTGCTATTAATAGGCATACTAATGAAAAACTGTTTTTT	CSAINRHTNEKLFF
NA	many	TRBV7-9	TRBJ2-3	TGTGCCGCGGGCGGGGCCCTCAAGGATACGCAGTATTTT	CAAGGALKDTQYF
NA	many	TRBV10-3	TRBJ2-7	TGTGCCATCAGTGACTCAAGGGAAAGGAACGAGCAGTACTTC	CAISDSRERNEQYF
NA	NA	TRBV7-9	TRBJ1-2	TGTGCCAGCAGCTTAGAAGGGGGACCTTTCTATGGCTACACCTTC	CASSLEGGPFYGYTF
NA	NA	TRBV19	TRBJ2-3	TGTGCCAGTAAGAAGACCCCAGGGCGTACTAGCACAGATACGCAGTATTTT	CASKKTPGRTSTDTQYF
NA	NA	TRBV5-1	TRBJ2-7	TGCGCCAGCAGCTTGGCCGGGACTTCCTACGAGCAGTACTTC	CASSLAGTSYEQYF
NA	few	TRBV6-5	TRBJ2-1	TGTGCCAGCAGTTACTCCCGCCGGAATGAGCAGTTCTTC	CASSYSRRNEQFF
NA	few	TRBV23-1	TRBJ2-2	TGCGCCAGCAGGCCCGCGAAAACAGGGAGCGACACCGGGGAGCTGTTTTTT	CASRPAKTGSDTGELFF
NA	many	TRBV15	TRBJ1-5	TGTGCCACCAAGAGAGCCGGGAGCAATCAGCCCCAGCATTTT	CATKRAGSNQPQHF